Shown below are 20 T cell receptor beta chains from a single sample sequenced in a study of siplizumab effects on memory and regulatory T cells. Their antigens remain unidentified. The mixed lymphocyte reaction cells were cocultured at 37°C for 6 to 7 days. Data came from immunoSEQ multiplex PCR; TCRdb stores just in-frame clones and leaves some out. The data show approximately 12,000 clones, about 40% seen once. Sequencing used CFSE-low (dividing) CD8+ T cells sorted from an allogeneic mixed lymphocyte reaction. The receptors were sampled from a human donor in good health; the cells came from an allogeneic mixed lymphocyte reaction.

The chain links TRBV19 to TRBJ1-6, with D possibly being TRBD1 (5 bases). From germline, CDR1 is LNHDA and CDR2 SQIVND (reference sequence). The V and J ends lost 5 bases and 7 bases respectively, with 12 bases between them. CDR3 length equals 14 residues. CDR3 sequence: CASSEAGWNSPLHF. In DNA form, the CDR3 reads TGTGCCAGTAGTGAGGCAGGGTGGAATTCACCCCTCCACTTT. Based on the CDR3 plus reference TRBV19 and TRBJ1-6, the full variable domain is DGGITQSPKYLFRKEGQNVTLSCEQNLNHDAMYWYRQDPGQGLRLIYYSQIVNDFQKGDIAEGYSVSREKKESFPLTVTSAQKNPTAFYLCASSEAGWNSPLHFGNGTRLTVT.

The gene calls are TRBV27 and TRBJ1-5; 11 bases match TRBD1. Losses at the gene ends were 6 bases for V and 3 bases for J; bases not matched to a gene: 7. Germline lookup yields CDR1 MNHEY and CDR2 SMNVEV (reference sequence). This CDR3 spans 16 amino acids. CDR3 nucleotides: TGTGCCAGCAGCGACGGGACAGGGGGTTTCAATCAGCCCCAGCATTTT. It encodes CASSDGTGGFNQPQHF.

The CDR3 is CASSATGGLSEAFF. As DNA, the CDR3 is TGTGCCAGTAGTGCCACAGGGGGCCTGAGTGAAGCTTTCTTT. This rearrangement joins TRBV19 to TRBJ1-1; TRBD1 matches 9 bases. J gave up 7 bases and V 5 bases, and 8 bases lay outside the gene matches. Per germline, CDR1 LNHDA and CDR2 SQIVND (reference sequence). The CDR3 has 14 residues.

The chain links TRBV13 to TRBJ2-1; D remains ambiguous. The germline CDR1 and CDR2 sequences are PRHDT and FYEKMQ (reference sequence). V gave up 0 bases and J gave up 3 bases, with 12 bases separating them. The CDR3 has 16 residues. The CDR3 here is CASSLGSTVNYNEQFF. The CDR3 DNA is TGTGCCAGCAGCTTAGGGTCGACGGTCAACTACAATGAGCAGTTCTTC.

On this clone: The germline gene is not matched at one end of the junction; a read error may be the cause. This chain connects TRBV6-6 to TRBJ1-6; D is perhaps TRBD1 (5 bases). The CDR3 sequence is 13 residues long. The V gene's germline CDR1 is MNHNY and CDR2 SVGAGI (reference sequence). The CDR3 reads CASSDSGNSPLHF. The DNA of the CDR3 is TGTGCCAGCAGTGACTCAGGGAACTCACCCCTCCACTTT.

This clone was counted a few times. This chain uses TRBV11-3 with TRBJ2-2; D gene uncertain. The V end was cut by 5 bases, the J end by 1 base, with 5 bases between. CDR3 length: 13 residues. The germline V gene has CDR1 SGHNT and CDR2 YENEEA. CDR3 nucleotide sequence: TGTGCCAGCAGCCCCAGGAACACCGGGGAGCTGTTTTTT. Protein sequence: CASSPRNTGELFF.

This clone showed up just a few times. V usage is TRBV6-5 and J usage is TRBJ2-1, with 7 nucleotides matching TRBD1. The V gene's germline CDR1 is MNHEY and CDR2 SVGAGI. CDR3 length: 12 amino acids. After removal of 4 bases from V and 11 bases from J, the junction contained 5 bases not matched to a gene. CDR3 sequence: CASSSTGPQQFF. The CDR3 region has the DNA TGTGCCAGCAGTTCGACAGGGCCCCAGCAGTTCTTC.

With regard to this clone: The junction shows a germline mismatch at one end, possibly a read error. This rearrangement joins TRBV27 to TRBJ1-2, with TRBD1 matching over 9 bases. The CDR3 is 13 amino acids. Germline CDR1 and CDR2: MNHEY and SMNVEV (reference sequence). The CDR3 coding sequence is TGTGCCAGCTCCGGACAGGGGAGCTATGGCTGCACCTTC. Encoded protein: CASSGQGSYGCTF.

This clone was picked up a small number of times. The chain is built from TRBV19 and TRBJ2-7, with D possibly called TRBD1 or TRBD2 (5 bases each). This CDR3 is 13 amino acids long. Germline assignment: CDR1 LNHDA and CDR2 SQIVND (reference sequence). The V and J ends lost 7 bases and 0 bases respectively, with 10 bases between them. DNA for the CDR3: TGTGCCAGTAATTTCGGGGCCTCCTACGAGCAGTACTTC. It is translated as CASNFGASYEQYF.

A few counts support this clone. The chain joins TRBV6-6 to TRBJ2-1; D is possibly TRBD1 or TRBD2 (5 bases each). Trimming pared 7 bases from V and 8 bases from J, leaving 21 bases between. The length of the CDR3 is 15 residues. The germline gives CDR1 MNHNY, CDR2 SVGAGI (reference sequence). The CDR3 bases are TGTGCCAGCACCCCATTCGGGACCGGTCTCTATGAGCAGTTCTTC. It yields the protein CASTPFGTGLYEQFF.

The V call is TRBV7-9, the J call TRBJ1-2; the D gene is possibly TRBD1 (6 bases). Germline loops: CDR1 SEHNR, CDR2 FQNEAQ (reference sequence). This CDR3 has 15 amino acids. Trimming left V 5 bases short and J 4 bases short, with 17 bases between. The DNA of the CDR3 is TGTGCCAGCAGCCCAACCGGGACATCTTCCTATGGCTACACCTTC. Its translation: CASSPTGTSSYGYTF.

This clone counts as medium-sized. The rearrangement joins TRBV6-5 to TRBJ2-5; D call uncertain. CDR1 MNHEY and CDR2 SVGAGI come from the germline V gene. CDR3 size: 14 residues. Trimming removed 8 bases at V and 2 bases at J, with 15 bases between. CDR3 in DNA: TGTGCCAGCCGGGCTCTCCTGGAGCAAGAGACCCAGTACTTC. Protein product: CASRALLEQETQYF.

This clone has just a few counts. The V gene is TRBV29-1, the J gene TRBJ1-1, with 9 nucleotides matching TRBD1. This CDR3 contains 13 residues. Germline trimming cut 6 bases from V and 1 base from J; bases unmatched to any gene: 3. Germline values: CDR1 SQVTM, CDR2 ANQGSEA. The CDR3 is CSVKGQGNTEAFF. The CDR3 nucleotides are TGCAGCGTGAAGGGACAGGGGAACACTGAAGCTTTCTTT.

The J gene is TRBJ2-1, the V gene TRBV7-9, with 12 nucleotides matching TRBD2. V lost 1 base to trimming and J lost 3 bases; unmatched junction nucleotides: 1. Germline CDR1 and CDR2: SEHNR and FQNEAQ (reference sequence). The length of the CDR3 is 16 residues. In nucleotides, the CDR3 is TGTGCCAGCAGCTTAGGGGGACTAGCGGGCTACAATGAGCAGTTCTTC. Amino acids: CASSLGGLAGYNEQFF.

The chain carries TRBV11-3 and TRBJ2-1; possible D gene TRBD1, 6 bases. Trimming shortened V by 5 bases and J by 0 bases, and 14 bases separated the two germline ends. The CDR3 spans 16 residues. Germline CDR1 reads SGHNT; CDR2 reads YENEEA. CDR3 in amino acids: CASSLGQLSSYNEQFF. In DNA form, the CDR3 reads TGTGCCAGCAGCCTTGGACAGTTAAGCTCCTACAATGAGCAGTTCTTC.

The chain joins TRBV11-2 to TRBJ2-3; D is uncertain. The V end was cut by 1 base, the J end by 5 bases, with 7 bases between. Germline CDR1 is SGHAT and CDR2 is FQNNGV. The CDR3 runs to 13 residues. The CDR3 sequence is CASSLGSGDTQYF. The CDR3 DNA sequence: TGTGCCAGCAGCTTAGGCTCCGGAGATACGCAGTATTTT.

The CDR3 DNA follows: TGCGCCAGCAGCTTGGCGGACAATGAGCAGTTCTTC. This gives the protein CASSLADNEQFF. The chain carries TRBV5-1 and TRBJ2-1; D unclear. Germline lookup yields CDR1 SGHRS and CDR2 YFSETQ. Trimming pared 0 bases from V and 5 bases from J, leaving 3 bases between. The CDR3 loop spans 12 amino acids.

This clone was observed a handful of times. This sequence joins TRBV11-2 and TRBJ2-2; possibly TRBD1 for D (5 bases). The CDR3 sequence is 16 residues long. V lost 1 base, J lost 0 bases, and 9 bases lay in between. CDR1 SGHAT and CDR2 FQNNGV come from the germline V gene. As DNA, the CDR3 is TGTGCCAGCAGCTTAGTATCAGGGACGAACACCGGGGAGCTGTTTTTT. Protein product: CASSLVSGTNTGELFF. The full variable domain, its missing parts supplied by reference TRBV11-2 and TRBJ2-2, is EAGVAQSPRYKIIEKRQSVAFWCNPISGHATLYWYQQILGQGPKLLIQFQNNGVVDDSQLPKDRFSAERLKGVDSTLKIQPAKLEDSAVYLCASSLVSGTNTGELFFGEGSRLTVL.

This clone was counted only a few times. The chain carries TRBV29-1 and TRBJ2-7; D tentatively reads TRBD1 or TRBD2 (5 bases each). The CDR3 runs 12 residues. Trimming pared 5 bases from V and 6 bases from J, leaving 14 bases between. Germline V gene lookup returns CDR1 SQVTM and CDR2 ANQGSEA. Here the CDR3 reads CSVYIRELEQYF. CDR3 DNA: TGCAGCGTTTATATCAGGGAGCTCGAGCAGTACTTC.

The chain carries TRBV6-1 and TRBJ1-6; TRBD1 is a possible D gene (5 bases). This CDR3 has 13 residues. Germline V gene data show CDR1 as MNHNS and CDR2 as SASEGT. Trimming pared 3 bases from V and 10 bases from J, leaving 10 bases between. CDR3 sequence: CASSDSGNSPLHF. The DNA of the CDR3 is TGTGCCAGCAGTGACTCAGGGAACTCACCCCTCCACTTT.